The clone carrying this TCR beta chain was seen repeatedly, ten times or more. The data originate from a study of neurological immune-mediated disorders. The cDNA came from 5'RACE with 10-nucleotide random UMIs. MiXCR, applied by TCRdb to the 5' RACE reads, yields one record per CDR3 protein. The sample consists of about 46,000 distinct CDR3 sequences, less than 2% of them appearing once. The CDR3 is made up of 12 amino acids. Trimming removed 1 base from V and 6 bases from J, with 5 bases in between. CDR1 is SGHTA and CDR2 is FQGNSA in the germline V gene. Sequenced sample: PBMCs. V usage is TRBV7-2 and J usage is TRBJ2-3; D remains ambiguous. This TCR derives from a woman in her thirties or forties with multiple sclerosis. The CDR3 protein is CASSLDRDTQYF. Written as DNA, the CDR3 is TGTGCCAGCAGCTTAGACCGGGATACGCAGTATTTT.